This T cell receptor beta chain was sequenced in a study of T-cell reconstitution after alpha-beta-depleted transplantation in children. This CDR3 comprises 18 residues. The V end was cut by 4 bases, the J end by 1 base, with 20 bases between. Per germline, CDR1 SGHAT and CDR2 FQNNGV. Unique molecular identifiers were used in preparing the TCRbeta library. TCRdb called the PCR reads again in MiXCR, with one record for every CDR3 protein. The sample records about 360,000 distinct CDR3 sequences, less than 15% being singletons. The chain uses TRBV11-2 and TRBJ2-1; D tentatively reads TRBD1 or TRBD2 (5 bases each). The TCR sequence derives from a human donor who donated a stem cell graft to a child with Fanconi anemia. Material: PBMCs, obtained from the stem cell graft. The chain's CDR3 is CASSSLPGPPGSYNEQFF. CDR3 bases: TGTGCCAGCAGCTCCCTGCCGGGACCCCCGGGATCCTACAATGAGCAGTTCTTC.